A single sample is the source of the 9 T cell receptor beta chains below, sequenced in a study of T-cell memory formation after mild COVID-19. TCRdb redid the calling of the 5' RACE reads with MiXCR, one entry per CDR3 protein. The sample lists fewer than 350,000 distinct CDR3 sequences; more than 15% were seen once. The sample comprised PBMCs or a T cell subset sorted from them (not recorded which). All receptors derive from a man between 18 and 29 years old who had mild COVID-19 (a few samples of this study predate the infection). Cell type and time point are not known.

CDR3 nucleotide sequence: TGTGCCAGCACCCGGGGTAGCAATCAGCCCCAGCATTTT. This codes for CASTRGSNQPQHF. The rearrangement links TRBV6-6 to TRBJ1-5; D is uncertain. The CDR3 is made up of 13 amino acids. The V gene's germline CDR1 is MNHNY and CDR2 SVGAGI (reference sequence). Trimming removed 7 bases at V and 0 bases at J, with 7 bases between.

This clonotype came up a few times. This rearrangement joins TRBV5-1 to TRBJ2-7, with 12 bases that match TRBD2. V was clipped by 1 base and J by 7 bases; unmatched bases: 3. This CDR3 comprises 14 residues. Per germline, CDR1 SGHRS and CDR2 YFSETQ. The CDR3 sequence is CASSLSTSGGEQYF. CDR3 coding DNA: TGCGCCAGCAGCTTGTCCACTAGCGGGGGGGAGCAGTACTTC.

The chain is built from TRBV2 and TRBJ2-1, with TRBD1 matching 11 bases. Germline V gene data show CDR1 as SNHLY and CDR2 as FYNNEI. CDR3 length equals 16 residues. V shed 6 bases, J shed 9 bases, and the junction held 13 bases outside the gene matches. DNA of the CDR3: TGTGCCAGCAGCTATCGCGGGGGACAGGGGGAGGTTGAGCAGTTCTTC. Translating gives CASSYRGGQGEVEQFF.

The genes are TRBV4-3 and TRBJ2-6; D not certain. The CDR3 runs 16 residues. V was clipped by 3 bases and J by 0 bases, with 9 bases between them. Germline CDR1 reads LGHNA; CDR2 reads YSLEER. CDR3 nucleotides: TGCGCCAGCAGCCAGGAGAGCACCTCTGGGGCCAACGTCCTGACTTTC. It yields the protein CASSQESTSGANVLTF.

V and J are TRBV9 and TRBJ2-3, with 7 bases fitting TRBD2. The CDR3 contains 15 residues. Per the germline V gene, CDR1 is SGDLS and CDR2 is YYNGEE. The V segment lost 4 bases and the J segment 6 bases; nucleotides outside the gene matches: 11. The CDR3 DNA reads as TGTGCCAGCAGCCCCCCGCCAGGGAGGGTGGATACGCAGTATTTT. It codes for CASSPPPGRVDTQYF.

The chain links TRBV4-3 to TRBJ1-2; 9 nucleotides line up with TRBD1. Germline CDR1 is LGHNA and CDR2 is YSLEER. Germline trimming cut 1 base from V and 2 bases from J; bases unmatched to any gene: 8. This CDR3 spans 17 amino acids. The CDR3 nucleotides are TGCGCCAGCAGCCAAGCGTTAGGGACAGGGACCAACTATGGCTACACCTTC. This encodes CASSQALGTGTNYGYTF.

At least ten counts were recorded for this clonotype. The V gene is TRBV20-1, the J gene TRBJ2-2; D unresolved. Germline V gene sequence: CDR1 DFQATT, CDR2 SNEGSKA (reference sequence). The CDR3 has 12 residues. The germline V and J ends were trimmed by 1 base and 5 bases, with 5 bases remaining between them. This chain's CDR3 is CSARVRTGELFF. CDR3 bases: TGCAGTGCTAGAGTGCGAACCGGGGAGCTGTTTTTT.

There are many counts of this clonotype. The rearrangement links TRBV4-3 to TRBJ2-1; D is possibly TRBD1 or TRBD2 (6 bases each). This CDR3 is 18 amino acids long. Trimming stripped 0 bases from V and 0 bases from J, with 15 bases between. Germline CDR1 is LGHNA and CDR2 is YSLEER. CDR3 bases: TGCGCCAGCAGCCAAGATAGTCGGAGGGGGAGCTCCTACAATGAGCAGTTCTTC. It is translated as CASSQDSRRGSSYNEQFF.

The chain uses TRBV6-6 and TRBJ2-5; D could derive from TRBD1 or TRBD2 (7 bases each). The CDR3 is 16 residues long. Germline V lookup: CDR1 MNHNY, CDR2 SVGAGI (reference sequence). The V and J ends lost 6 bases and 5 bases respectively, with 22 bases between them. For the CDR3, the DNA is TGTGCCAGCAGCCAACTCAAAAGGGGGCGGGGGGAGACCCAGTACTTC. Its protein product is CASSQLKRGRGETQYF.